Shown below are 4 T cell receptor beta chains from a single sample sequenced in a study of Tregs in tolerant kidney transplant recipients. Here immunoSEQ multiplex PCR was the method, and the copy in TCRdb shows in-frame clones only, minus some. In total, the table holds about 11,000 clones. Related graft donors supplied nonmyeloablative bone marrow transplants, and mixed chimerism was transient. Sequenced material: CD8+ T cells from blood (PBMCs), taken 24 months after the transplant. The source is a human patient who received a combined kidney and bone marrow transplant. The graft donor may have contributed some T cells.

On this clone: The read halts 3 residues ahead of the CDR3 end, with the missing end drawn from the germline J gene. The chain joins TRBV7-9 to TRBJ2-2; weak D call: TRBD2 (5 bases). The V gene lost 6 bases and the J gene lost 0 bases, with 8 bases spanning the gap. Per the germline V gene, CDR1 is SEHNR and CDR2 is FQNEAQ (reference sequence). The CDR3 runs 14 residues. Partial CDR3 DNA: TGTGCCAGCAGTTGGACTCCGAACACCGGGGAG. Protein product: CASSWTPNTGE. The CDR3, in full, reads CASSWTPNTGELFF.

As regards this clone: Read data end 3 residues before the CDR3 end; the end is taken from the germline J gene. V usage is TRBV7-6 and J usage is TRBJ2-7, with TRBD2 matching over 10 bases. V was pared by 4 bases and J by 0 bases, with 0 bases of the junction left unmatched. This CDR3 has 14 amino acids. Germline-derived CDR1 and CDR2 are SGHVS and FNYEAQ. CDR3 DNA (partial): TGTGCCAGCAGCTCTAGCGGGAGCTCCTACGAG. This encodes CASSSSGSSYE. In full, the CDR3 is CASSSSGSSYEQYF.

As to this clone: The read halts 3 residues ahead of the CDR3 end, with the missing end drawn from the germline J gene. The rearrangement links TRBV5-1 to TRBJ1-2; TRBD1 agrees at 8 bases. The germline V gene has CDR1 SGHRS and CDR2 YFSETQ. CDR3 size: 17 residues. V trimming: 3 bases; J trimming: 1 base; junction bases outside the gene matches: 11. CDR3: CASSSTGQAEYNYGYTF. CDR3 DNA, as far as it was read: TGCGCCAGCAGCTCCACGGGACAGGCCGAATATAACTATGGC.

About this clone: The read terminates 3 residues ahead of where the CDR3 ends, so the germline J gene completes it. The V gene is TRBV11-2, the J gene TRBJ2-5; 11 positions match TRBD1. V lost 5 bases, J lost 5 bases, and 7 bases stayed unmatched. This CDR3 has 15 residues. CDR1 is SGHAT and CDR2 is FQNNGV in the germline V gene. The CDR3 bases that were read are TGTGCCAGCAGCCCAGGACAGGGGGCGTATGAGACC. Translating it yields CASSPGQGAYET. The whole CDR3 sequence reads CASSPGQGAYETQYF. Filled out from reference TRBV11-2 and TRBJ2-5, the complete variable domain reads EAGVAQSPRYKIIEKRQSVAFWCNPISGHATLYWYQQILGQGPKLLIQFQNNGVVDDSQLPKDRFSAERLKGVDSTLKIQPAKLEDSAVYLCASSPGQGAYETQYFGPGTRLLVL.